The 23 T cell receptor beta chains presented below share a single source sample, sequenced in a study of T-cell memory formation after mild COVID-19. MiXCR was run by TCRdb on the 5' RACE reads, yielding one entry per CDR3 protein. The data contain about half a million distinct CDR3 sequences, 18% of them singletons. Sequenced sample: PBMCs or a T cell subset sorted from them (not recorded which). The receptor set was obtained from an adult woman who had mild COVID-19 (a few samples of this study predate the infection). Cell type and time point are not known.

The J gene is TRBJ2-7, the V gene TRBV18; D gene uncertain. The CDR3 is 14 amino acids. Germline V gives CDR1 KGHSH, CDR2 LQKENI. V was clipped by 5 bases and J by 0 bases, with 11 bases between them. This CDR3 is CASSAGRSSYEQYF. For the CDR3, the DNA is TGTGCCAGCTCAGCCGGACGGAGCTCCTACGAGCAGTACTTC.

This clonotype was recorded a few times. V gene TRBV20-1 combines with J gene TRBJ1-4; D gene ambiguous. Germline assignment: CDR1 DFQATT and CDR2 SNEGSKA (reference sequence). CDR3 length equals 14 residues. Trimming stripped 5 bases from V and 7 bases from J, with 17 bases between. CDR3 residues: CSAQRTPGAEKLFF. For the CDR3, the DNA is TGCAGTGCTCAGCGAACACCCGGTGCTGAAAAACTGTTTTTT.

This clonotype was counted at least ten times. This chain joins TRBV4-3 and TRBJ2-7, with TRBD2 matching over 9 bases. This CDR3 is 19 amino acids long. With 4 bases clipped from V and 1 base from J, the junction kept 17 bases outside the gene matches. The germline V gene has CDR1 LGHNA and CDR2 YSLEER. The CDR3 here is CASSRRTPNHSGSSYEQYF. Here the CDR3 DNA reads TGCGCCAGCAGCCGAAGAACCCCGAATCATAGCGGGAGTTCCTACGAGCAGTACTTC.

The CDR3 loop reads CATSDSGQGHTEAFF. CDR3 nucleotide sequence: TGTGCCACCAGTGACTCGGGACAGGGGCACACTGAAGCTTTCTTT. J is TRBJ1-1 and V is TRBV24-1; 10 bases line up with TRBD1. Germline V gene sequence: CDR1 KGHDR, CDR2 SFDVKD. V was clipped by 4 bases and J by 3 bases; unmatched bases: 4. This CDR3 has 15 residues.

This clonotype appeared many times. The chain combines TRBV12-3 or TRBV12-4 with TRBJ2-4; no clear D gene. Trimming cost V 3 bases and J 4 bases, with 10 bases left between them. The CDR3 spans 14 residues. The CDR3 here is CASSFSDFKNIQYF. DNA of the CDR3: TGTGCCAGCAGTTTCTCCGACTTTAAAAACATTCAGTACTTC.

The V and J genes are TRBV20-1 and TRBJ2-5, with no clear D. The CDR3 loop spans 11 amino acids. V lost 5 bases, J lost 5 bases, and 9 bases lay in between. CDR1 and CDR2 from the germline V gene are DFQATT and SNEGSKA (reference sequence). In DNA form, the CDR3 reads TGCAGTGCTCCGTCGAGGGAGACCCAGTACTTC. Translated, it gives CSAPSRETQYF.

The rearrangement joins TRBV7-2 to TRBJ2-7; D possibly corresponds to TRBD2 (7 bases). Germline V gene lookup returns CDR1 SGHTA and CDR2 FQGNSA. The CDR3 is made up of 17 amino acids. Deletions cut 6 bases from V and 2 bases from J, with 23 bases between. This CDR3 is CASSPKGGGTATYEQYF. The CDR3 coding sequence is TGTGCCAGCAGTCCCAAAGGGGGGGGGACGGCTACCTACGAGCAGTACTTC.

V is TRBV30 and J is TRBJ1-1, with a weak D call TRBD1 (6 bases). This CDR3 has 15 amino acids. V lost 2 bases and J lost 3, with 16 bases in between. CDR1 and CDR2 from the germline V gene are GTSNPN and SVGIG (reference sequence). The CDR3 sequence: CAWSPLGASDTEAFF. In nucleotides, the CDR3 is TGTGCCTGGAGTCCCCTGGGGGCATCGGACACTGAAGCTTTCTTT. Together with reference TRBV30 and TRBJ1-1, the CDR3 gives the full variable domain: SQTIHQWPATLVQPVGSPLSLECTVEGTSNPNLYWYRQAAGRGLQLLFYSVGIGQISSEVPQNLSASRPQDRQFILSSKKLLLSDSGFYLCAWSPLGASDTEAFFGQGTRLTVV.

This clonotype was seen a handful of times. This chain links TRBV9 with TRBJ2-7; 12 nucleotides match TRBD2. The CDR3 is 14 residues long. Germline lookup yields CDR1 SGDLS and CDR2 YYNGEE. Trimming removed 4 bases from V and 9 bases from J; junction bases left unmatched: 8. The CDR3 region has the DNA TGTGCCAGCAGCCCAGACGGACTAGCGGGAAGGCAGTACTTC. Amino acid sequence: CASSPDGLAGRQYF.

The V gene is TRBV23-1, the J gene TRBJ1-3; D is ambiguous. TRBV23-1 is placed among ORFs of uncertain function. Deletions cut 6 bases from V and 6 bases from J, with 0 bases between. The CDR3 is made up of 9 amino acids. Here the CDR3 reads CASRNTIYF. The CDR3 DNA reads TGCGCCAGCAGAAACACCATATATTTT.

This clonotype was recorded a few times. The chain joins TRBV7-9 to TRBJ1-2, with D uncertain. Germline V gene sequence: CDR1 SEHNR, CDR2 FQNEAQ (reference sequence). This CDR3 is built from 14 residues. Trimming took off 6 bases at V and 3 bases at J, with 14 bases between the two ends. CDR3 protein: CASSKTGPYYGYTF. Written as DNA, the CDR3 is TGTGCCAGCAGTAAAACCGGGCCTTACTATGGCTACACCTTC. The full variable domain, in which reference TRBV7-9 and TRBJ1-2 provide the parts outside the CDR3, is DTGVSQNPRHKITKRGQNVTFRCDPISEHNRLYWYRQTLGQGPEFLTYFQNEAQLEKSRLLSDRFSAERPKGSFSTLEIQRTEQGDSAMYLCASSKTGPYYGYTFGSGTRLTVV.

This clonotype came up a few times. The V call is TRBV5-1, the J call TRBJ2-2; no clear D gene. The CDR3 sequence is 13 residues long. V lost 7 bases, J lost 4 bases, and 11 bases lay in between. CDR1 and CDR2 (germline): SGHRS, YFSETQ. CDR3 DNA: TGCGCCAGCTCCACTTCGGTCACCGGGGAGCTGTTTTTT. Protein product: CASSTSVTGELFF.

Points on this clonotype: This could be a read error, since a much larger clone is one nucleotide away. The CDR3, as DNA: TGTGCCAGCAGCCAAGATCTTAGCTACGAGCAGTACTTC. It encodes CASSQDLSYEQYF. The chain links TRBV4-2 to TRBJ2-7; D is ambiguous. V lost 0 bases and J 3 bases, leaving 6 bases between the germline ends. The CDR3 loop spans 13 amino acids. In germline, CDR1 is LGHNA, CDR2 YNFKEQ.

V usage is TRBV9 and J usage is TRBJ2-6; TRBD2 is a possible D gene (6 bases). Per germline, CDR1 SGDLS and CDR2 YYNGEE. The length of the CDR3 is 16 residues. V was pared by 4 bases and J by 3 bases, with 14 bases between. CDR3 region: CASSYRRGGGANVLTF. CDR3 coding DNA: TGTGCCAGCAGCTATAGGCGGGGAGGTGGGGCCAACGTCCTGACTTTC.

The chain employs TRBV25-1 and TRBJ1-5; D is undetermined. The CDR3 runs to 14 residues. In germline, CDR1 is MGHDK, CDR2 SYGVNS. Trimming shortened V by 6 bases and J by 7 bases, and 16 bases separated the two germline ends. In DNA form, the CDR3 reads TGTGCCAGCAGGCAAGCAGGTGAAGGGCAGCCCCAGCATTTT. Protein: CASRQAGEGQPQHF.

Comment on this clonotype: Relative to the germline gene, one junction end is altered; a read error may explain this. The J gene is TRBJ2-5, the V gene TRBV7-6; 10 nucleotides match TRBD1. Germline values: CDR1 SGHVS, CDR2 FNYEAQ. This CDR3 region has 15 residues. The CDR3 reads CASTLMTGGEETQYF. The DNA for the CDR3 is TGTGCCAGCACCTTAATGACAGGGGGCGAAGAGACCCAGTACTTC.

Regarding this clonotype: A clone one base away is much larger, so this may be a read error. This CDR3 is missing its conserved last phenylalanine or tryptophan, likely due to a read error. V and J are TRBV12-3 or TRBV12-4 and TRBJ2-6; a possible D gene is TRBD2 (5 bases). V lost 7 bases, J lost 2 bases, and 9 bases lay in between. The CDR3 spans 14 residues. CDR3 DNA: TGTGCCAGCAAAGCGGTCCCTGGGGCCAACGTCCTGACTTTA. It translates to CASKAVPGANVLTL.

The V and J genes are TRBV5-4 and TRBJ2-4; D gene uncertain. This CDR3 has 16 amino acids. The ends were cut back, 1 base at V and 1 base at J, with 12 bases in the middle. The germline V gene has CDR1 SGHNT and CDR2 YYREEE (reference sequence). CDR3 region: CASSLSHQRAKNIQYF. The CDR3 nucleotides are TGTGCCAGCAGCTTGTCTCATCAACGTGCCAAAAACATTCAGTACTTC.

This clonotype has just a few counts. The chain combines TRBV19 with TRBJ1-1, with 9 bases aligning to TRBD1. Germline CDR1 LNHDA, CDR2 SQIVND (reference sequence). The CDR3 is 14 amino acids. The V and J ends lost 3 bases and 1 base, in that order; junction bases with no gene match: 0. The CDR3 protein is CASSMDRGNTEAFF. CDR3 nucleotide sequence: TGTGCCAGTAGTATGGACAGGGGGAACACTGAAGCTTTCTTT.

The chain couples TRBV24-1 to TRBJ2-1, with 9 bases identical to TRBD1. J was trimmed by 2 bases and V by 5 bases; bases with no gene match: 9. Germline V gives CDR1 KGHDR, CDR2 SFDVKD. This CDR3 comprises 17 residues. CDR3 residues: CATSGTGGFGTYNEQFF. The CDR3 DNA is TGTGCCACCAGTGGTACAGGGGGCTTTGGGACCTACAATGAGCAGTTCTTC.

This clonotype appeared a few times. J is TRBJ2-6 and V is TRBV10-3; D not certain. Germline CDR1 is ENHRY and CDR2 is SYGVKD. Trimming pared 1 base from V and 0 bases from J, leaving 1 base between. This CDR3 has 14 amino acids. The CDR3 here is CAISEFSGANVLTF. CDR3 nucleotide sequence: TGTGCCATCAGTGAGTTCTCTGGGGCCAACGTCCTGACTTTC.

This clonotype was detected only once. The gene calls are TRBV11-2 and TRBJ2-3; maybe TRBD2 (5 bases). Trimming cost V 5 bases and J 1 base, with 19 bases left between them. The CDR3 has 17 amino acids. The germline CDR1 and CDR2 sequences are SGHAT and FQNNGV. The CDR3 here is CASSAQPPAARTDTQYF. The CDR3 DNA is TGTGCCAGCAGCGCCCAACCCCCAGCGGCTCGCACAGATACGCAGTATTTT.

This chain joins TRBV7-8 and TRBJ1-2, with D unclear. V gave up 1 base and J gave up 8 bases, with 14 bases separating them. There are 14 residues in the CDR3. CDR1 and CDR2 (germline): SGHVS, FQNEAQ. CDR3 amino acids: CASSLDGLSGGYTF. DNA of the CDR3: TGTGCCAGCAGCTTAGATGGGCTGTCGGGGGGCTACACCTTC.